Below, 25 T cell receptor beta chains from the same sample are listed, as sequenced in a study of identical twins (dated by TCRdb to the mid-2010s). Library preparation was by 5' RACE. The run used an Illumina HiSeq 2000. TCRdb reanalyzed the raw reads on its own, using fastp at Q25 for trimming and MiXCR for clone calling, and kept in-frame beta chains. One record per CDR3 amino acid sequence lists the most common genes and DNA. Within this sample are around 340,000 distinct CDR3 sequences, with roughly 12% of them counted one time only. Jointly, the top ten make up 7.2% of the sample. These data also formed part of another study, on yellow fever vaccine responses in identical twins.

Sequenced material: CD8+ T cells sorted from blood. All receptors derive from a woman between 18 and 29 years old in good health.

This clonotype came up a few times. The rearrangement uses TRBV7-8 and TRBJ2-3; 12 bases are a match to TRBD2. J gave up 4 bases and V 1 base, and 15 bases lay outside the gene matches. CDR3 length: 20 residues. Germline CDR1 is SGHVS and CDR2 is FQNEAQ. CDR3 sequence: CASSLVRNLAGGPSADTQYF. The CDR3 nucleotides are TGTGCCAGCAGCTTAGTAAGGAATCTAGCGGGAGGGCCGAGCGCAGATACGCAGTATTTT.

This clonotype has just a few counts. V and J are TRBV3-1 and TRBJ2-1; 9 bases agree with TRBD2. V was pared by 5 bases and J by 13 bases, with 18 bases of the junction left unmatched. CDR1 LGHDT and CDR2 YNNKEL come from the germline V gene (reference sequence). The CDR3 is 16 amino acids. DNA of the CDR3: TGTGCCAGCAGCTCCCGGGTAGCGGGAGTCGGAGTTGGTCAGTTCTTC. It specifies CASSSRVAGVGVGQFF.

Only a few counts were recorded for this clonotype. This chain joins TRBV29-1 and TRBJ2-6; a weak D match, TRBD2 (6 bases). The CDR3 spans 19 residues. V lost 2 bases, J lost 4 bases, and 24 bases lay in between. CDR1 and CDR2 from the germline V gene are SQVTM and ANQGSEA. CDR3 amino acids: CSVESGRTEGSFGANVLTF. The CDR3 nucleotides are TGCAGCGTTGAATCCGGAAGGACGGAGGGCTCTTTCGGGGCCAACGTCCTGACTTTC.

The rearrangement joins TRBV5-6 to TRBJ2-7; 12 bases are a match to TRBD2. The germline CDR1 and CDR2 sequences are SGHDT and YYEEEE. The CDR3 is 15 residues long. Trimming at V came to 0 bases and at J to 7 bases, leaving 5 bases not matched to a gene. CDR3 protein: CASSLAGLAGWEQYV. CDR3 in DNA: TGTGCCAGCAGCTTGGCCGGACTAGCGGGGTGGGAGCAGTACGTC.

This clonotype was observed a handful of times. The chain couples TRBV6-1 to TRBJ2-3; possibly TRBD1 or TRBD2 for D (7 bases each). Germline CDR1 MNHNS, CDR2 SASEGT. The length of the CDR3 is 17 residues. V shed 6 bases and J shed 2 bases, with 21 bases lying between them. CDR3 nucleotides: TGTGCCAGCAGCCAAAATTGGGAGGGGGCAATCACAGATACGCAGTATTTT. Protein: CASSQNWEGAITDTQYF.

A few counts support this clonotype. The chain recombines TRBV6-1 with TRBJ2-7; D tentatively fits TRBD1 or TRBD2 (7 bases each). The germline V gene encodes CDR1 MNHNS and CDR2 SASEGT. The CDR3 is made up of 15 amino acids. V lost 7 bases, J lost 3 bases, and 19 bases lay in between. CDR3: CASTPVGGTVYEQYF. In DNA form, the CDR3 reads TGTGCCAGCACCCCCGTCGGGGGGACAGTCTACGAGCAGTACTTC.

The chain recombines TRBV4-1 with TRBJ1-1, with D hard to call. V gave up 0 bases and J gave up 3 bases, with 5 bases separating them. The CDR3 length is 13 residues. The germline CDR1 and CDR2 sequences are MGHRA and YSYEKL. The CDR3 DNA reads TGCGCCAGCAGCCAAGAGCCGGACACTGAAGCTTTCTTT. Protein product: CASSQEPDTEAFF.

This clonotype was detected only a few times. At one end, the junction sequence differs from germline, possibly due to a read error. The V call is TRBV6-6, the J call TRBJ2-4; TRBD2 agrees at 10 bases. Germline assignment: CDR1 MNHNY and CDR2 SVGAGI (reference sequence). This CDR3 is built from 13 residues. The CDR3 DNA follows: TGTGCCAGCACATCACCGGGACTAGCGCCCATAAGCTTC. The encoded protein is CASTSPGLAPISF.

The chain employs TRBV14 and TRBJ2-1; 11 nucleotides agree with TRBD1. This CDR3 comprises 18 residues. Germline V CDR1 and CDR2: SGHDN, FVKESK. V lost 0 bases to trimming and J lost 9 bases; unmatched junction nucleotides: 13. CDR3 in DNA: TGTGCCAGCAGCCAAGAGACAAAGACCGGGACAGGGGGTTTTGAGCAGTTCTTC. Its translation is CASSQETKTGTGGFEQFF.

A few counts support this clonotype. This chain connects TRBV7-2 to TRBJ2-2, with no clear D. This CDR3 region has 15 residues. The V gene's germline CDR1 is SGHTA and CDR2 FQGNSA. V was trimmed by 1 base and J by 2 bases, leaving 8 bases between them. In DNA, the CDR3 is TGTGCCAGCAGCTTAGTGCGCAGAAACACCGGGGAGCTGTTTTTT. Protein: CASSLVRRNTGELFF.

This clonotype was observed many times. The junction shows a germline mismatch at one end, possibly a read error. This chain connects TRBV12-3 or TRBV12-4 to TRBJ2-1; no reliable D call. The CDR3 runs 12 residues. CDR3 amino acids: CASSLVNNEQFF. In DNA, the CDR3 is TGCGCCAGCAGCTTGGTTAACAATGAGCAGTTCTTC.

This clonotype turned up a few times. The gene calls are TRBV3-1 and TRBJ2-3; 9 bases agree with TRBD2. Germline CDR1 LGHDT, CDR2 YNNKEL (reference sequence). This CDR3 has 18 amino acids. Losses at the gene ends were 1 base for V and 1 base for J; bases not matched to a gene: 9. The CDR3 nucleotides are TGTGCCAGCAGCCAAGTTAGCGGGAGCCGGGTCGGCACAGATACGCAGTATTTT. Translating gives CASSQVSGSRVGTDTQYF.

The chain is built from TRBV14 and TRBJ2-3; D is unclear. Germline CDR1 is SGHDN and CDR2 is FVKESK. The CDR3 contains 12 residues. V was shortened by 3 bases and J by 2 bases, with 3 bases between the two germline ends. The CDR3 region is CASSHTTDTQYF. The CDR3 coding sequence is TGTGCCAGCAGCCACACCACAGATACGCAGTATTTT.

The CDR3 coding sequence is TGTGCCAGCAGCCCAGCCGACAGGGCGTTAGGAGAGACCCAGTACTTC. Its translation is CASSPADRALGETQYF. The genes are TRBV7-9 and TRBJ2-5; TRBD1 matches at 7 bases. The CDR3 has 16 amino acids. The germline gives CDR1 SEHNR, CDR2 FQNEAQ (reference sequence). Losses at the gene ends were 5 bases for V and 4 bases for J; bases not matched to a gene: 13. Variable domain in full (rest from reference TRBV7-9 and TRBJ2-5): DTGVSQNPRHKITKRGQNVTFRCDPISEHNRLYWYRQTLGQGPEFLTYFQNEAQLEKSRLLSDRFSAERPKGSFSTLEIQRTEQGDSAMYLCASSPADRALGETQYFGPGTRLLVL.

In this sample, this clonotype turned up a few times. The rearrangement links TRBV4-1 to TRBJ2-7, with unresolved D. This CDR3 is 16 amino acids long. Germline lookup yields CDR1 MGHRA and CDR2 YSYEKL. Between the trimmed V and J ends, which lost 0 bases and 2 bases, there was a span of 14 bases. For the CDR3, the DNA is TGCGCCAGCAGCCAAGAGCCTTATAACGTGGCCTACGAGCAGTACGTC. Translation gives CASSQEPYNVAYEQYV.

CDR3 amino acids: CASSLTTSGLTAGEQYF. DNA of the CDR3: TGTGCCAGCAGCTTAACTACTAGCGGTCTAACCGCGGGTGAGCAGTACTTC. The rearrangement joins TRBV13 to TRBJ2-7; 8 bases are shared with TRBD2. V lost 2 bases to trimming and J lost 7 bases; unmatched junction nucleotides: 16. The CDR3 length is 17 residues. Germline V lookup: CDR1 PRHDT, CDR2 FYEKMQ (reference sequence). Drawing the rest from reference TRBV13 and TRBJ2-7, the complete variable domain is AAGVIQSPRHLIKEKRETATLKCYPIPRHDTVYWYQQGPGQDPQFLISFYEKMQSDKGSIPDRFSAQQFSDYHSELNMSSLELGDSALYFCASSLTTSGLTAGEQYFGPGTRLTVT.

CDR3 sequence: CASSPGTTNFGELFF. The CDR3, as DNA: TGTGCCAGCAGCCCCGGGACAACAAACTTCGGGGAGCTGTTTTTT. The chain has TRBV14 and TRBJ2-2; D is perhaps TRBD1 (6 bases). This CDR3 contains 15 residues. The V and J ends lost 4 bases and 7 bases respectively, with 16 bases between them. Looked up from germline, CDR1 is SGHDN and CDR2 is FVKESK.

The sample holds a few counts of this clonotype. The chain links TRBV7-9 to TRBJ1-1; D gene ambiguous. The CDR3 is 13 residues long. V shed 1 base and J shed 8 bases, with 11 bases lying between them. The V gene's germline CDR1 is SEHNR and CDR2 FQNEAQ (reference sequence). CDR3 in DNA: TGTGCCAGCAGCTTAGGGCAGCTTAAAGAAGCTTTCTTT. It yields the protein CASSLGQLKEAFF. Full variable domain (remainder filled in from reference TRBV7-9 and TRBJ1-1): DTGVSQNPRHKITKRGQNVTFRCDPISEHNRLYWYRQTLGQGPEFLTYFQNEAQLEKSRLLSDRFSAERPKGSFSTLEIQRTEQGDSAMYLCASSLGQLKEAFFGQGTRLTVV.

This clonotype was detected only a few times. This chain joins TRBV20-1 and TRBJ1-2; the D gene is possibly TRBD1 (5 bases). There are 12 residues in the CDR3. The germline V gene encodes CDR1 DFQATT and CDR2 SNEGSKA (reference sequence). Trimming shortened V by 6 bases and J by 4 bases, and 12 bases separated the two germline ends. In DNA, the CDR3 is TGCAGTGCCATTAGGGACCTCTATGGCTACACCTTC. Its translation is CSAIRDLYGYTF.

The CDR3 reads CSARGHTGDSNQPQHF. The CDR3 DNA is TGCAGTGCTAGAGGGCATACTGGGGATAGCAATCAGCCCCAGCATTTT. The chain carries TRBV20-1 and TRBJ1-5; D unresolved. V was clipped by 1 base and J by 0 bases, with 13 bases between them. The CDR3 consists of 16 residues. Germline CDR1 and CDR2: DFQATT and SNEGSKA (reference sequence).

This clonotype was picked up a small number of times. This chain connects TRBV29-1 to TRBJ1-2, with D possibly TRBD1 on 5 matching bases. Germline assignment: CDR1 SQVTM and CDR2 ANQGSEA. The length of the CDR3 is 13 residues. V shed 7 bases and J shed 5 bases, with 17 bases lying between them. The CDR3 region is CSGKAGTEYGYTF. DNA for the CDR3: TGCAGCGGCAAAGCCGGGACGGAGTATGGCTACACCTTC.

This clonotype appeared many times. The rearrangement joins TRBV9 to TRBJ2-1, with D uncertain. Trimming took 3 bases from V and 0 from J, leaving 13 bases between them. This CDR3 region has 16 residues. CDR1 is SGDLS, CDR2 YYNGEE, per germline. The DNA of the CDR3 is TGTGCCAGCAGCGAGAGACCACGGATCTCCTACAATGAGCAGTTCTTC. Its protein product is CASSERPRISYNEQFF.

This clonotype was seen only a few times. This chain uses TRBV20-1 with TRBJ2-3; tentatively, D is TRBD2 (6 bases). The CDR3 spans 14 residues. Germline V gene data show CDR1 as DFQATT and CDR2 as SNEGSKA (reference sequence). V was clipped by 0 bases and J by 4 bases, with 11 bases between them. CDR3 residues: CSARDGTSADTQYF. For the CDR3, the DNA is TGCAGTGCTAGAGATGGGACTTCGGCAGATACGCAGTATTTT.

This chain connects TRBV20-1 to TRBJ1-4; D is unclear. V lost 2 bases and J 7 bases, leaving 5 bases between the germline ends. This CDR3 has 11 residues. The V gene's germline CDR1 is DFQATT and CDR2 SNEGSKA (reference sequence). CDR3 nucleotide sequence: TGCAGTGCTAGAATGGGTGAAAAACTGTTTTTT. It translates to CSARMGEKLFF.

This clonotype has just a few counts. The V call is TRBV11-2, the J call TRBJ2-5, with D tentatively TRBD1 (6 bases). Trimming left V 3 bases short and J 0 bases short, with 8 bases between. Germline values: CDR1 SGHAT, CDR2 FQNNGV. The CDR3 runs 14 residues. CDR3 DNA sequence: TGTGCCAGCAGCTTCCGACAGGACCAAGAGACCCAGTACTTC. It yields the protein CASSFRQDQETQYF.